This T cell receptor beta chain emerged from a study of response to subunit inactivated influenza vaccine. Germline CDR1 reads MNHEY; CDR2 reads SVGEGT. The CDR3 extends over 12 amino acids. Trimming pared 1 base from V and 4 bases from J, leaving 2 bases between. The table lists this clonotype with many counts. Its antigen remains unidentified. TCRdb processed the RT-PCR reads anew with MiXCR; each CDR3 protein has one entry. The sample lists 150,000 to 200,000 distinct CDR3 sequences; around 9% were seen once. Findings and caveats of the study: Only a handful of new T cells, the authors suggested, are recruited with each seasonal influenza vaccination.

The input for sequencing was non-naive T cells sorted from PBMCs, taken on the day of vaccination. This clonotype was sampled from a man in his fifties or sixties who received an inactivated influenza vaccine. The genes are TRBV6-2 or TRBV6-3 and TRBJ1-5; D is uncertain. As DNA, the CDR3 is TGTGCCAGCAGTTACTTAAATCAGCCCCAGCATTTT. This encodes CASSYLNQPQHF.